One sample yielded the 26 T cell receptor beta chains listed below, sequenced in a study of T cells after yellow fever vaccination. TCRdb processed the 5' RACE reads anew with MiXCR; each CDR3 protein has one entry. The repertoire holds tens of thousands of distinct CDR3 sequences, with about 6.3% as singletons. The sample in question was PBMCs, either bulk or a sorted T-cell subset (CD4+, CD8+, memory, or dextramer-sorted; not recorded which), obtained on the day of the first yellow fever vaccination. The receptor source for this set is a man between 18 and 29 years old who received the YFV17D yellow fever vaccine.

This clonotype was recorded at least ten times. The J gene is TRBJ1-1, the V gene TRBV7-8, with 8 bases lining up with TRBD1. Germline lookup yields CDR1 SGHVS and CDR2 FQNEAQ. The CDR3 totals 15 residues. The V segment lost 5 bases and the J segment 1 base; nucleotides outside the gene matches: 6. CDR3 amino acids: CASSTQGTGNTEAFF. CDR3 in DNA: TGTGCCAGCAGCACCCAAGGGACAGGGAACACTGAAGCTTTCTTT.

This clonotype was seen more than once but under ten times. This chain joins TRBV11-2 and TRBJ2-1, with 9 bases identical to TRBD2. Per germline, CDR1 SGHAT and CDR2 FQNNGV. The junction had 11 bases not matched to a gene; V was cut back by 6 bases and J by 8 bases. The CDR3 runs 15 residues. The CDR3 sequence: CASRRISGGLDEQFF. The CDR3 DNA is TGTGCCAGCAGACGTATTAGCGGGGGTCTGGATGAGCAGTTCTTC.

This clonotype was found many times. The rearrangement links TRBV7-6 to TRBJ2-6; D is undetermined. Germline V gene data show CDR1 as SGHVS and CDR2 as FNYEAQ. With 4 bases removed from V and 1 base from J, the gap between germline ends came to 11 bases. The length of the CDR3 is 16 residues. The CDR3 coding sequence is TGTGCCAGCAGCTCCGAGCCGGCTTCTGGGGCCAACGTCCTGACTTTC. Amino acids: CASSSEPASGANVLTF.

This clonotype was recorded at least ten times. The chain's CDR3 is CASSHITGLAGIITGELFF. CDR3 coding DNA: TGCGCCAGCAGCCACATCACGGGACTAGCGGGGATTATCACCGGGGAGCTGTTTTTT. The rearrangement links TRBV4-3 to TRBJ2-2, with 13 bases identical to TRBD2. The J segment lost 4 bases and the V segment lost 3 bases, leaving 11 bases of the junction unmatched. The CDR3 has 19 amino acids. CDR1 and CDR2 from the germline V gene are LGHNA and YSLEER.

Ten or more counts support this clonotype. The chain joins TRBV7-2 to TRBJ2-5; possibly TRBD2 for D (5 bases). This CDR3 spans 14 amino acids. The germline gives CDR1 SGHTA, CDR2 FQGNSA. Trimming took 5 bases from V and 1 from J, leaving 11 bases between them. The CDR3 nucleotides read TGTGCCAGCAGCCCACGACTATCCCAAGAGACCCAGTACTTC. Translated: CASSPRLSQETQYF.

This clonotype turned up a few times. This chain uses TRBV5-4 with TRBJ2-5; perhaps D is TRBD1 or TRBD2 (6 bases each). CDR1 is SGHNT and CDR2 is YYREEE in the germline V gene (reference sequence). The V gene lost 4 bases and the J gene lost 1 base, with 17 bases spanning the gap. The CDR3 has 16 amino acids. The DNA for the CDR3 is TGTGCCAGCAGCCCCGGAGTGGGGGGCCCCCAAGAGACCCAGTACTTC. Its protein product is CASSPGVGGPQETQYF.

This clonotype was observed many times. The V call is TRBV4-3, the J call TRBJ2-1; tentatively, D is TRBD1 or TRBD2 (6 bases each). Germline V gene lookup returns CDR1 LGHNA and CDR2 YSLEER. This CDR3 has 12 amino acids. Trimming cost V 4 bases and J 7 bases, with 8 bases left between them. The CDR3, as DNA: TGCGCCAGCAGCCGGGGGGCAAATGAGCAGTTCTTC. This sequence encodes CASSRGANEQFF.

This clonotype was picked up a small number of times. V gene TRBV3-1 combines with J gene TRBJ1-4; D ambiguous. CDR1 and CDR2 from the germline V gene are LGHDT and YNNKEL (reference sequence). V dropped 2 bases and J dropped 7 bases, with 11 bases sitting between them. There are 14 residues in the CDR3. CDR3 sequence reads: CASSQNSNSEKLFF. The CDR3, as DNA: TGTGCCAGCAGCCAAAACAGTAACAGTGAAAAACTGTTTTTT.

With respect to this clonotype: A read error is possible here, since a much larger clone lies one base away. The chain combines TRBV24-1 with TRBJ2-6; D possibly corresponds to TRBD2 (6 bases). CDR1 is KGHDR, CDR2 SFDVKD, per germline. The V gene lost 5 bases and the J gene lost 8 bases, with 15 bases spanning the gap. The CDR3 loop spans 15 amino acids. CDR3 in amino acids: CATSGIGRGTNVLTF. The CDR3 DNA is TGTGCCACCAGTGGTATCGGCCGCGGGACCAACGTCCTGACTTTC.

This clonotype was observed many times. The genes are TRBV10-3 and TRBJ1-4; D possibly corresponds to TRBD1 (5 bases). V lost 2 bases, J lost 0 bases, and 16 bases lay in between. There are 18 residues in the CDR3. CDR1 and CDR2 from the germline V gene are ENHRY and SYGVKD. The CDR3 DNA reads as TGTGCCATCAGTGAGGGGCCCTTGTCGGGGGCAACTAATGAAAAACTGTTTTTT. Amino acid sequence: CAISEGPLSGATNEKLFF.

This clonotype was counted ten times or more. This chain joins TRBV12-3 or TRBV12-4 and TRBJ2-1; TRBD1 aligns across 8 bases. The CDR3 runs 14 residues. Trimming at V came to 6 bases and at J to 7 bases, leaving 8 bases not matched to a gene. This CDR3 is CASRTDRGWNEQFF. Here the CDR3 DNA reads TGTGCCAGCAGGACAGACAGGGGATGGAATGAGCAGTTCTTC.

This clonotype occurred many times. The rearrangement uses TRBV19 and TRBJ2-7; the D is unclear. V shed 5 bases and J shed 1 base, with 6 bases lying between them. This CDR3 has 12 residues. Germline loops: CDR1 LNHDA, CDR2 SQIVND (reference sequence). CDR3 nucleotides: TGTGCCAGTAGTTCCGGTTCCTACGAGCAGTACTTC. It encodes CASSSGSYEQYF.

This clonotype has just a few counts. This chain connects TRBV7-8 to TRBJ1-1; TRBD1 is a possible D gene (5 bases). This CDR3 is 14 amino acids long. V lost 5 bases, J lost 5 bases, and 15 bases lay in between. From germline, CDR1 is SGHVS and CDR2 FQNEAQ. The CDR3 protein is CASSPLWGGTEAFF. The CDR3 nucleotides are TGTGCCAGCAGCCCACTGTGGGGGGGGACTGAAGCTTTCTTT.

This clonotype has at least ten counts. J is TRBJ2-1 and V is TRBV5-6; 8 nucleotides match TRBD1. CDR1 and CDR2 from the germline V gene are SGHDT and YYEEEE. With V trimmed by 1 base and J by 6 bases, 0 bases remained unmatched. The CDR3 totals 13 residues. The CDR3 loop is CASSLTGGNEQFF. In nucleotides, the CDR3 is TGTGCCAGCAGCTTGACAGGGGGCAATGAGCAGTTCTTC.

This clonotype came up many times. The chain combines TRBV18 with TRBJ2-7, with no clear D. This CDR3 is built from 13 residues. V shed 3 bases and J shed 4 bases, with 10 bases lying between them. From germline, CDR1 is KGHSH and CDR2 LQKENI. CDR3: CASSPGQPYEQYF. DNA for the CDR3: TGTGCCAGCTCACCCGGCCAGCCGTACGAGCAGTACTTC.

There are many counts of this clonotype. This CDR3 reads CASSSSSWNEQFF. The CDR3 DNA follows: TGTGCCAGCAGCTCCTCTAGCTGGAATGAGCAGTTCTTC. The rearrangement links TRBV7-2 to TRBJ2-1; possibly TRBD2 for D (5 bases). This CDR3 has 13 residues. Trimming took 4 bases from V and 7 from J, leaving 11 bases between them. Germline-derived CDR1 and CDR2 are SGHTA and FQGNSA.

In its sample, this clonotype was seen many times. The chain combines TRBV28 with TRBJ2-7, with 9 bases that match TRBD1. V lost 6 bases, J lost 5 bases, and 8 bases stayed unmatched. This CDR3 region has 14 residues. The germline CDR1 and CDR2 sequences are MDHEN and SYDVKM. Here the CDR3 reads CASSGGQGIHEQYV. The CDR3 nucleotides are TGTGCCAGCAGCGGAGGACAGGGGATTCACGAGCAGTACGTC.

This clonotype was seen ten or more times. The chain employs TRBV25-1 and TRBJ2-1; tentative D call: TRBD1 (6 bases). Germline-derived CDR1 and CDR2 are MGHDK and SYGVNS. The CDR3 runs to 14 residues. The V gene lost 8 bases and the J gene lost 2 bases, with 13 bases spanning the gap. The CDR3 sequence: CASLGQQPYNEQFF. The CDR3 coding sequence is TGTGCCAGCCTTGGACAGCAACCCTACAATGAGCAGTTCTTC.

By share, this clonotype ranks as medium-sized. J is TRBJ2-5 and V is TRBV3-1, with D unclear. Per the germline V gene, CDR1 is LGHDT and CDR2 is YNNKEL (reference sequence). The CDR3 consists of 14 residues. Trimming stripped 0 bases from V and 5 bases from J, with 10 bases between. The DNA for the CDR3 is TGTGCCAGCAGCCAAGATATCATGATCGAGACCCAGTACTTC. Residues: CASSQDIMIETQYF.

Concerning this clonotype: A read error is likely, as this CDR3 ends without the conserved phenylalanine or tryptophan. The chain recombines TRBV5-4 with TRBJ2-4; possibly TRBD2 for D (6 bases). The V gene's germline CDR1 is SGHNT and CDR2 YYREEE (reference sequence). This CDR3 spans 13 amino acids. V lost 4 bases to trimming and J lost 4 bases, with 9 bases between them. The CDR3 here is CASSRDSKNIQYS. CDR3 DNA: TGTGCCAGCAGCCGGGACTCTAAAAACATTCAGTACTCC.

Many counts were recorded for this clonotype. The V call is TRBV18, the J call TRBJ2-1; TRBD1 or TRBD2 may be the D gene (6 bases each). Trimming removed 0 bases at V and 9 bases at J, with 18 bases between. Germline V CDR1 and CDR2: KGHSH, LQKENI. This CDR3 spans 16 amino acids. The chain's CDR3 is CASSPPAPGEVGEQFF. DNA for the CDR3: TGTGCCAGCTCACCACCGGCTCCAGGGGAGGTTGGTGAGCAGTTCTTC.

Ten or more counts support this clonotype. The chain uses TRBV2 and TRBJ1-1, with TRBD1 as a possible D gene (5 bases). There are 12 residues in the CDR3. Trimming removed 8 bases from V and 11 bases from J, with 18 bases in between. CDR1 is SNHLY, CDR2 FYNNEI, per germline. The CDR3 coding sequence is TGTGCCAGCCTCCCTCCGGGACCCTTGGCTTTCTTT. This codes for CASLPPGPLAFF.

At least ten counts were recorded for this clonotype. The chain employs TRBV24-1 and TRBJ2-1; TRBD1 matches 10 bases. Germline trimming cut 8 bases from V and 14 bases from J; bases unmatched to any gene: 2. The CDR3 loop spans 10 amino acids. The V gene's germline CDR1 is KGHDR and CDR2 SFDVKD. CDR3 DNA: TGTGCCACCATCGGGACAGGGGAGTTCTTC. This encodes CATIGTGEFF.

This clonotype showed up many times. The chain uses TRBV9 and TRBJ2-3; D not certain. The germline V gene encodes CDR1 SGDLS and CDR2 YYNGEE. V lost 0 bases and J lost 2, with 10 bases in between. The CDR3 is 15 residues long. The CDR3 spells CASSVGPNPTDTQYF. CDR3 sequence (DNA): TGTGCCAGCAGCGTAGGACCTAATCCCACAGATACGCAGTATTTT.

The table lists this clonotype with many counts. J is TRBJ2-3 and V is TRBV27, with TRBD1 identical over 8 bases. Trimming took 9 bases from V and 6 from J; bases not matched to a gene: 14. The CDR3 length is 15 residues. Germline lookup yields CDR1 MNHEY and CDR2 SMNVEV (reference sequence). The CDR3 spells CASQIRGRRGDTQYF. DNA for the CDR3: TGTGCCAGTCAAATCAGGGGGCGACGAGGGGATACGCAGTATTTT.

This clonotype was detected ten times or more. The chain combines TRBV7-9 with TRBJ2-7, with 8 bases fitting TRBD1. J was trimmed by 2 bases and V by 1 base; bases with no gene match: 10. From germline, CDR1 is SEHNR and CDR2 FQNEAQ (reference sequence). The CDR3 is 17 residues long. The CDR3 loop is CASSLVPIRTGTYEQYV. The DNA for the CDR3 is TGTGCCAGCAGCTTAGTCCCTATTCGGACAGGGACCTACGAGCAGTACGTC.